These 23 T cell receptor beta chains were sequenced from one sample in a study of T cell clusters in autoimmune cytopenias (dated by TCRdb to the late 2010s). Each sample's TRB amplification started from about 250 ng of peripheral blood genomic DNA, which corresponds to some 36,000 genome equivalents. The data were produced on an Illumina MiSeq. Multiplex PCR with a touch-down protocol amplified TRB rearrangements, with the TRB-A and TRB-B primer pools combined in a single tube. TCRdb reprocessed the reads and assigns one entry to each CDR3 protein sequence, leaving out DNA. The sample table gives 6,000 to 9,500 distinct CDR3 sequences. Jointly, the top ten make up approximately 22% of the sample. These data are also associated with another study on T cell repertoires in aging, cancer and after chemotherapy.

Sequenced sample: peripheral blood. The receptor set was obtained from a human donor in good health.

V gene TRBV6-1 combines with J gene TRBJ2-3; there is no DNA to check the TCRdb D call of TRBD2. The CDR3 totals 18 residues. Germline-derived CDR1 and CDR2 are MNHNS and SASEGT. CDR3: CASSESRGTSGITDTQYF.

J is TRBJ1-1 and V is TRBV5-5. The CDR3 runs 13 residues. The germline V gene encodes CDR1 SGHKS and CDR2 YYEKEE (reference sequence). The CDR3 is CASSLIMNTEAFF.

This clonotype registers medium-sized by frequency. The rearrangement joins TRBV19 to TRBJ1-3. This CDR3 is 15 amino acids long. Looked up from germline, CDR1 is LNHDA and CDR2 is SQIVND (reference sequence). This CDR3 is CARWVPRSSGNTIYF. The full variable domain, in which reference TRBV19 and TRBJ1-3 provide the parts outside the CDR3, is DGGITQSPKYLFRKEGQNVTLSCEQNLNHDAMYWYRQDPGQGLRLIYYSQIVNDFQKGDIAEGYSVSREKKESFPLTVTSAQKNPTAFYLCARWVPRSSGNTIYFGEGSWLTVV.

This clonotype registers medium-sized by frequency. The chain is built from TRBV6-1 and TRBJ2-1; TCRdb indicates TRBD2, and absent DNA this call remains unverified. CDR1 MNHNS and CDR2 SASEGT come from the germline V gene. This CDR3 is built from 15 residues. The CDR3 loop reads CASSESPSGHNEQFF.

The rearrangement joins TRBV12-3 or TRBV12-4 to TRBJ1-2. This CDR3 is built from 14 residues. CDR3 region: CASSLRTGNYGYTF.

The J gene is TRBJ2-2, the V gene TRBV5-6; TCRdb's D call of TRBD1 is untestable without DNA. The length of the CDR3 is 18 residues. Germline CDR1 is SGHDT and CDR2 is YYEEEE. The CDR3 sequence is CASSLGFPGGINTGELFF.

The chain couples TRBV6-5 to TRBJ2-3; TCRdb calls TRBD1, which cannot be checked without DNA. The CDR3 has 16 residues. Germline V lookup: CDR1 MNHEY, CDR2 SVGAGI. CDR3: CASSLTDRPSTDTQYF.

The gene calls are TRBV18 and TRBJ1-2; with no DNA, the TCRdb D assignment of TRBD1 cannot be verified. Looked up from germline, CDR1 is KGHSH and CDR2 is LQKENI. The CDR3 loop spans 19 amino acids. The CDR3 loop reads CASSPKSRDRGGGNYGYTF.

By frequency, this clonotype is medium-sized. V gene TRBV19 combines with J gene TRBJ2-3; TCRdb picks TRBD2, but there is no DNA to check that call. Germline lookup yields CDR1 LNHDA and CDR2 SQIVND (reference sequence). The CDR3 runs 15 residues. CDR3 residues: CASSISGRSTDTQYF.

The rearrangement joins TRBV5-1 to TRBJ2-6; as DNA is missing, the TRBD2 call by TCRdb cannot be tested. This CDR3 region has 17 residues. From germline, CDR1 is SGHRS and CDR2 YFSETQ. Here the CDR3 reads CASSWTSGGTGANVLTF.

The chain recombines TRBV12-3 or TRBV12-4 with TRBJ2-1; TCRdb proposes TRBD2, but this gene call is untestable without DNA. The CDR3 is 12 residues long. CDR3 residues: CASSPGTPEQFF.

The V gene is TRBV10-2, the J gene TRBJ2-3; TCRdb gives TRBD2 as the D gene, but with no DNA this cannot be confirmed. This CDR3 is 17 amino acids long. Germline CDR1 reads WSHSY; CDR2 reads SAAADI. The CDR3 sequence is CASSDTTGLAGTDTQYF.

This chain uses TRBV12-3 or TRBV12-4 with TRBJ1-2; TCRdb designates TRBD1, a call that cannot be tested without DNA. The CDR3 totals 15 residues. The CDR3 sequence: CASQVGFGTAEGYTF.

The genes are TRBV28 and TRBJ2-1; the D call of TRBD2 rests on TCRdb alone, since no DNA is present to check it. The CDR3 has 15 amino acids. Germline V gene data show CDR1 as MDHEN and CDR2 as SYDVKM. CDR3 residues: CASRISGRTYNEQFF.

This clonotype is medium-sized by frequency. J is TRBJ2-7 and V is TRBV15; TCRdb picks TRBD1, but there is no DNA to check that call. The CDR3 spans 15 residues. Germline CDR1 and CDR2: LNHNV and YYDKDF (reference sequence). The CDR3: CATSRGMGAQYEQYF.

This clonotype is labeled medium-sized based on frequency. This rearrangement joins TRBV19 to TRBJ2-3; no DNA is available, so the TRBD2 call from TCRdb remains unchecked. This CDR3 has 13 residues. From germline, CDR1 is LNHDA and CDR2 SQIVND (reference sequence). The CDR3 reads CASSIGGRDTQYF.

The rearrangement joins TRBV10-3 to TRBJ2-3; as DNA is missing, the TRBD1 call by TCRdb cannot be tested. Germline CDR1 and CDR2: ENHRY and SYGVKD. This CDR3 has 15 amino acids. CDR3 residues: CASRGGSGATDTQYF.

The CDR3 protein is CASSWDRGPQPQHF. The V gene is TRBV7-9, the J gene TRBJ1-5; TCRdb reports TRBD1, a call that lacks DNA to check it against. Germline V gives CDR1 SEHNR, CDR2 FQNEAQ (reference sequence). This CDR3 comprises 14 residues.

This CDR3 reads CASSPLAGPTDTQYF. The chain has TRBV11-2 and TRBJ2-3; TCRdb's assignment of TRBD1 cannot be checked, as there is no DNA. This CDR3 is built from 15 residues. Per the germline V gene, CDR1 is SGHAT and CDR2 is FQNNGV.

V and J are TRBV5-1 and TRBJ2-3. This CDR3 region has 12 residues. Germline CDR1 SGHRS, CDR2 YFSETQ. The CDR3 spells CASSLSTDTQYF.

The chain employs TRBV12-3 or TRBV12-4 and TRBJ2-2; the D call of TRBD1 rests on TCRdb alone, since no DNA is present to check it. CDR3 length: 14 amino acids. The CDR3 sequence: CASSRQGAVGELFF.

Here the CDR3 reads CASSSDRNTGELFF. The V call is TRBV7-9, the J call TRBJ2-2; no DNA is available, so the TRBD1 call from TCRdb remains unchecked. The germline V gene encodes CDR1 SEHNR and CDR2 FQNEAQ (reference sequence). The CDR3 consists of 14 residues.

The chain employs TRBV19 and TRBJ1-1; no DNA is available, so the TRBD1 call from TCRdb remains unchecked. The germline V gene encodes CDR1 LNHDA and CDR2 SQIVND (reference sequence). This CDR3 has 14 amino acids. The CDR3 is CASSIGTANTEAFF.